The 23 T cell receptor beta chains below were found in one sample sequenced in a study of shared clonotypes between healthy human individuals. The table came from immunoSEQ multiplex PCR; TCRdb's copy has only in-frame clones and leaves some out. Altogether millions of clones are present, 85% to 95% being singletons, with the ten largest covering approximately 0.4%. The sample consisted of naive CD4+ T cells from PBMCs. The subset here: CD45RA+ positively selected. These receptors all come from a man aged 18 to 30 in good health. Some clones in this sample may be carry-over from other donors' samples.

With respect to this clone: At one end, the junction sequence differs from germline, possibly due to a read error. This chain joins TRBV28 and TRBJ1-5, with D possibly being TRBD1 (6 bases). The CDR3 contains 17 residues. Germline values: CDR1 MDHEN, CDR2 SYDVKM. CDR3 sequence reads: CVSIAETDRQVGQPQHF. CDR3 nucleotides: TGTGTCAGCATTGCTGAGACAGACAGGCAAGTAGGTCAGCCCCAGCATTTT.

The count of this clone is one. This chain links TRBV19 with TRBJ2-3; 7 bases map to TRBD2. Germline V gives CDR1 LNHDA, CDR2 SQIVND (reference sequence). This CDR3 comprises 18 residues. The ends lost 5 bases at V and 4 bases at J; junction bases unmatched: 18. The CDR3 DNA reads TGTGCCAGTAGTTTCAATCCCGGACTAGTAAGAAGGTCAGATACGCAGTATTTT. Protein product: CASSFNPGLVRRSDTQYF.

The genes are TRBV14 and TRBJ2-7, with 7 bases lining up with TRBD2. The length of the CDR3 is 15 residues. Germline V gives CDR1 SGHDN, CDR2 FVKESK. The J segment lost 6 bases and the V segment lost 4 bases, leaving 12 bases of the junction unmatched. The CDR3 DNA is TGTGCCAGCAGCCGTATAGCGGGCTTTGGTTCCGAGCAGTACTTC. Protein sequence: CASSRIAGFGSEQYF.

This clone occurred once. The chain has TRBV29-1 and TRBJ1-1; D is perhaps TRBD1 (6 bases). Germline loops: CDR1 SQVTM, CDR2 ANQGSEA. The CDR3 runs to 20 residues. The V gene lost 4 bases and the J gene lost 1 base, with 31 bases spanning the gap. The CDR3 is CSVVSFRDILFNPPNTEAFF. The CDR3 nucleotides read TGCAGCGTTGTCTCTTTCAGGGACATTCTCTTCAACCCCCCGAACACTGAAGCTTTCTTT.

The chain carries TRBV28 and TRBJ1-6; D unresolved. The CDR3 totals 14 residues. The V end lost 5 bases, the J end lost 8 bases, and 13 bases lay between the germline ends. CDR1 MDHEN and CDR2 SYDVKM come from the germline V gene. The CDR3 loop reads CASSLRTTYSPLHF. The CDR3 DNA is TGTGCCAGCAGTCTCCGGACTACCTATTCACCCCTCCACTTT. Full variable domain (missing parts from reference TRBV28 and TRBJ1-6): DVKVTQSSRYLVKRTGEKVFLECVQDMDHENMFWYRQDPGLGLRLIYFSYDVKMKEKGDIPEGYSVSREKKERFSLILESASTNQTSMYLCASSLRTTYSPLHFGNGTRLTVT.

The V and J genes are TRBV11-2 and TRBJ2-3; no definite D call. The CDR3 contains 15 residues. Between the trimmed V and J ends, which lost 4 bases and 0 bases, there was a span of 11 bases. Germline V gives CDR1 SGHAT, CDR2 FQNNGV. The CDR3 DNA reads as TGTGCCAGCAGCTCCCGGTGGGCTAGCACAGATACGCAGTATTTT. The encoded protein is CASSSRWASTDTQYF. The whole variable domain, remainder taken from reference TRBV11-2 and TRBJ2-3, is EAGVAQSPRYKIIEKRQSVAFWCNPISGHATLYWYQQILGQGPKLLIQFQNNGVVDDSQLPKDRFSAERLKGVDSTLKIQPAKLEDSAVYLCASSSRWASTDTQYFGPGTRLTVL.

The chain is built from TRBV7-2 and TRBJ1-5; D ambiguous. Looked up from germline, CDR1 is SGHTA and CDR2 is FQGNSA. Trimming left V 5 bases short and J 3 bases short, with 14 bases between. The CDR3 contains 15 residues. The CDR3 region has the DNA TGTGCCAGCAGCCTATCCTCGGTTCTCAATCAGCCCCAGCATTTT. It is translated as CASSLSSVLNQPQHF.

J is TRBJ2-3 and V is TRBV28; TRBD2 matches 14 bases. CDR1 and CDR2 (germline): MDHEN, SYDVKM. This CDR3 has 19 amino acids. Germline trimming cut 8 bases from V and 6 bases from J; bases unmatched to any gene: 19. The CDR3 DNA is TGTGCCAGCGCCTTACCGGGACTAGCGGGAGTCAGGCAGGAGGATACGCAGTATTTT. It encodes CASALPGLAGVRQEDTQYF.

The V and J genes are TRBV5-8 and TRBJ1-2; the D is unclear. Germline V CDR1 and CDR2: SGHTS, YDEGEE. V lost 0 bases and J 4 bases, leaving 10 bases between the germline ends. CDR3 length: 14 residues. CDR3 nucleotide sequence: TGTGCCAGCAGCTTGGGAGGAGGGCCCTATGGCTACACCTTC. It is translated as CASSLGGGPYGYTF.

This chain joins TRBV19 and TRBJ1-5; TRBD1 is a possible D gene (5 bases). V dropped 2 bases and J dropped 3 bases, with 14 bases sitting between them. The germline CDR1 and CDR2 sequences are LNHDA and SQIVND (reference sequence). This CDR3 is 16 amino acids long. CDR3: CASSIKARVPNQPQHF. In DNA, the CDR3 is TGTGCCAGTAGTATAAAAGCCAGGGTGCCCAATCAGCCCCAGCATTTT.

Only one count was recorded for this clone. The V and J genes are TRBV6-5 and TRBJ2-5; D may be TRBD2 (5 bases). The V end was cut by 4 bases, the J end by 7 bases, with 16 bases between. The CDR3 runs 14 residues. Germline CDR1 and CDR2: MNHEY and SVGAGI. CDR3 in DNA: TGTGCCAGCAGTTGGGTCGGCCGGGAAGCGACCCAGTACTTC. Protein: CASSWVGREATQYF.

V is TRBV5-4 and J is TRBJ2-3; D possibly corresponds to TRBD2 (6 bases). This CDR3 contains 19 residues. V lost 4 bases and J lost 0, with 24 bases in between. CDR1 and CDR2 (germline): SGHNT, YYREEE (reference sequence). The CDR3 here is CASSGKGGAAFYSTDTQYF. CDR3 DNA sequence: TGTGCCAGCAGCGGTAAAGGAGGGGCCGCCTTTTATAGCACAGATACGCAGTATTTT.

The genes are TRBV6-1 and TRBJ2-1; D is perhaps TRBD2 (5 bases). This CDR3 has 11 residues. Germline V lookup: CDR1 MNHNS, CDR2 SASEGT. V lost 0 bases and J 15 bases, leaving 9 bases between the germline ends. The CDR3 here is CASSEADLAFF. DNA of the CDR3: TGTGCCAGCAGTGAAGCGGACTTGGCGTTCTTC.

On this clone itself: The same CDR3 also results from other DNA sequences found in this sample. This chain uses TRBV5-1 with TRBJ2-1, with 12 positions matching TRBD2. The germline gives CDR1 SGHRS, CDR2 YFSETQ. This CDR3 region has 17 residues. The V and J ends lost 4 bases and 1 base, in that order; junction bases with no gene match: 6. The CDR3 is CASSLPGLAGSYNEQFF. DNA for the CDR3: TGCGCCAGCAGCCTCCCCGGACTAGCGGGATCCTACAATGAGCAGTTCTTC.

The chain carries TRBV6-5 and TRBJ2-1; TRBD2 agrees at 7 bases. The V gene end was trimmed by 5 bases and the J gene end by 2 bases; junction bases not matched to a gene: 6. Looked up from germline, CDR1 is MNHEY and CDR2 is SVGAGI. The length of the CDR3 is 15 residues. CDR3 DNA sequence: TGTGCCAGCAGTGGGCCCGGGACTACCTACAATGAGCAGTTCTTC. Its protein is CASSGPGTTYNEQFF.

This CDR3 is CASSPMVGGGGYGYTF. For the CDR3, the DNA is TGTGCCAGCTCCCCAATGGTCGGGGGCGGCGGCTATGGCTACACCTTC. V is TRBV18 and J is TRBJ1-2; D is possibly TRBD1 (6 bases). Trimming left V 6 bases short and J 4 bases short, with 21 bases between. Germline V gives CDR1 KGHSH, CDR2 LQKENI. CDR3 length: 16 residues. The full variable domain, rest sourced from reference TRBV18 and TRBJ1-2, is NAGVMQNPRHLVRRRGQEARLRCSPMKGHSHVYWYRQLPEEGLKFMVYLQKENIIDESGMPKERFSAEFPKEGPSILRIQQVVRGDSAAYFCASSPMVGGGGYGYTFGSGTRLTVV.

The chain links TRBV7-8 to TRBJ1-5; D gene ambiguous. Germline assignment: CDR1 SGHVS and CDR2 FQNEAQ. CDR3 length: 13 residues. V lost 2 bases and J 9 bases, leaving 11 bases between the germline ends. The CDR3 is CASSLSFGAPQHF. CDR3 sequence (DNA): TGTGCCAGCAGCTTATCGTTCGGTGCGCCCCAGCATTTT.

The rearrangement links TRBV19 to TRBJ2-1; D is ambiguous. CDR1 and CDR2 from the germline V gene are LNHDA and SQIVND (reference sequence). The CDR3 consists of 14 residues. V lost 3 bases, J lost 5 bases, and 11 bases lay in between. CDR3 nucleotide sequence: TGTGCCAGTAGTATGAGTCTACCAAACAATGAGCAGTTCTTC. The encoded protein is CASSMSLPNNEQFF.

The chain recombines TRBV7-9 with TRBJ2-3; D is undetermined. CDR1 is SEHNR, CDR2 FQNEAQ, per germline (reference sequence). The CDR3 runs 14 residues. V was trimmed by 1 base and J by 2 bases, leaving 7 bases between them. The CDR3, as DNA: TGTGCCAGCAGCTTAGGGCTACCCACAGATACGCAGTATTTT. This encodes CASSLGLPTDTQYF.

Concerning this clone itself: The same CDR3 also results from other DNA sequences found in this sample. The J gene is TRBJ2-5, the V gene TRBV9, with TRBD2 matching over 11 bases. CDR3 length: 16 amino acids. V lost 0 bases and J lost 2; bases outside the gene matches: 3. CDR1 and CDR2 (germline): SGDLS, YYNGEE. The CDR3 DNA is TGTGCCAGCAGCGTAGGACTAGCGGGATCTCAAGAGACCCAGTACTTC. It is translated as CASSVGLAGSQETQYF.

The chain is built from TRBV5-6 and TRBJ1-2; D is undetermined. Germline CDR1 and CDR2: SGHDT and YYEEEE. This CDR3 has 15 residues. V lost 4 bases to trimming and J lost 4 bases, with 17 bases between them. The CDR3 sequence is CASSPRQVYPYGYTF. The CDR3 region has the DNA TGTGCCAGCAGCCCACGGCAGGTTTATCCCTATGGCTACACCTTC.

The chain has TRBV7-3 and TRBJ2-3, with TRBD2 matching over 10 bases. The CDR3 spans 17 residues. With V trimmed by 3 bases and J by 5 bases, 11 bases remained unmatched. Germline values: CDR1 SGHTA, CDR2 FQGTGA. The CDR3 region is CASSLREGTSALDTQYF. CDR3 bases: TGTGCCAGCAGCTTGAGGGAAGGGACTAGCGCGTTAGATACGCAGTATTTT.

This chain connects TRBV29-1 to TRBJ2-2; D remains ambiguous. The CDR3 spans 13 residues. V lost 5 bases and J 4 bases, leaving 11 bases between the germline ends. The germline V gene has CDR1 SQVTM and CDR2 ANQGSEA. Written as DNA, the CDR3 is TGCAGCGTTTCAAGGGTGGGCACCGGGGAGCTGTTTTTT. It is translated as CSVSRVGTGELFF.